The clone carrying this TCR beta chain was seen a handful of times. These data are taken from a study of T cell clones after liver transplantation. The CDR3 has 17 amino acids. V was pared by 6 bases and J by 2 bases, with 10 bases of the junction left unmatched. Looked up from germline, CDR1 is MGHDK and CDR2 is SYGVNS. The table came from immunoSEQ multiplex PCR; TCRdb's copy has only in-frame clones and leaves some out. The repertoire holds some 110,000 clones, 75% to 90% seen once, with 0.99% in the top ten. The TCR was taken from a human donor who received a liver transplant. V gene TRBV25-1 combines with J gene TRBJ2-2, with TRBD1 identical over 9 bases. This sample comprised CD4+ T cells from blood, obtained before liver transplant. The CDR3 loop is CASRSHTGQGNTGELFF. DNA for the CDR3: TGTGCCAGCAGGAGTCACACGGGACAGGGCAACACCGGGGAGCTGTTTTTT.